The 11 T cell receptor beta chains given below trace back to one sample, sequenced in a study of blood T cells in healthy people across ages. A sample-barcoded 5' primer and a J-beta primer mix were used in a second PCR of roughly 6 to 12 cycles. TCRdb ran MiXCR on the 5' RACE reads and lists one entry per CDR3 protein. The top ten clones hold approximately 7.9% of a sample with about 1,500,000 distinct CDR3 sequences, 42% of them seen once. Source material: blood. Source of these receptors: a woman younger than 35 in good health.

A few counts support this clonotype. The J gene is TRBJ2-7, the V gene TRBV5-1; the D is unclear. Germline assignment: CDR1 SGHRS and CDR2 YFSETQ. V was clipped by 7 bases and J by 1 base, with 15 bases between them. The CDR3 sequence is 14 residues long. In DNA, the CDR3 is TGCGCCAGCGCTATGACATCACTATCCTACGAGCAGTACTTC. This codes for CASAMTSLSYEQYF. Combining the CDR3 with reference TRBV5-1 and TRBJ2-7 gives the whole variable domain KAGVTQTPRYLIKTRGQQVTLSCSPISGHRSVSWYQQTPGQGLQFLFEYFSETQRNKGNFPGRFSGRQFSNSRSEMNVSTLELGDSALYLCASAMTSLSYEQYFGPGTRLTVT.

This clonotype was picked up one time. The CDR3 nucleotides read TGTGCCACCAGTGATTTATCCGGAGCGGGGGGAAGCACAGATACGCAGTATTTT. It specifies CATSDLSGAGGSTDTQYF. The V call is TRBV24-1, the J call TRBJ2-3; 9 bases fit TRBD2. The CDR3 loop spans 18 amino acids. V shed 1 base, J shed 0 bases, and the junction held 7 bases outside the gene matches. Germline V gene data show CDR1 as KGHDR and CDR2 as SFDVKD.

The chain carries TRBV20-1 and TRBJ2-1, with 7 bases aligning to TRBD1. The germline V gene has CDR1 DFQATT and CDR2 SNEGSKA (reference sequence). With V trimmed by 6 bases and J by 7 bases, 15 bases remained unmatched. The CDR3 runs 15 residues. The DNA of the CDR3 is TGCAGTGCACCCGACGGGACAGATATTATAAATGAGCAGTTCTTC. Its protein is CSAPDGTDIINEQFF.

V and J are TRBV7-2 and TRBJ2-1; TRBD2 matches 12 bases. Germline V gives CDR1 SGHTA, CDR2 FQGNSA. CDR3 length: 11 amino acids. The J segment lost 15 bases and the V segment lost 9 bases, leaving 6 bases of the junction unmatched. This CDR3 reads CARLAGGRVFF. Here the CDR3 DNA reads TGTGCCAGACTAGCGGGGGGACGGGTGTTCTTC. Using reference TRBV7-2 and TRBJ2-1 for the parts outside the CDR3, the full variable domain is GAGVSQSPSNKVTEKGKDVELRCDPISGHTALYWYRQSLGQGLEFLIYFQGNSAPDKSGLPSDRFSAERTGGSVSTLTIQRTQQEDSAVYLCARLAGGRVFFGPGTRLTVL.

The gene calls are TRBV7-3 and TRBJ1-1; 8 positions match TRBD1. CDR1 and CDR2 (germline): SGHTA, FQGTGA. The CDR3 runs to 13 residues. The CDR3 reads CAPRGRIYTEAFF. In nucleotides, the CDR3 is TGTGCTCCCAGGGGGCGGATATACACTGAAGCTTTCTTT.

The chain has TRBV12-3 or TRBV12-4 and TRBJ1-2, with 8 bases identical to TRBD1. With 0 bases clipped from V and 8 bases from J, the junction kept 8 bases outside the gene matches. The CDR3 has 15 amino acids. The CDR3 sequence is CASSLAGQGLSGYTF. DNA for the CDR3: TGTGCCAGCAGTTTAGCAGGACAGGGCCTCTCCGGCTACACCTTC.

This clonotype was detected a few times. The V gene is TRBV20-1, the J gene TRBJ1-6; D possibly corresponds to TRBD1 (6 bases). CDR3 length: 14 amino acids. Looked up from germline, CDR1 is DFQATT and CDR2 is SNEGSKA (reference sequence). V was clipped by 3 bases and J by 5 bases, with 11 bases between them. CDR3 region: CSARRTAHNSPLHF. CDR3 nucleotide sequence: TGCAGTGCTAGGAGGACAGCCCATAATTCACCCCTCCACTTT.

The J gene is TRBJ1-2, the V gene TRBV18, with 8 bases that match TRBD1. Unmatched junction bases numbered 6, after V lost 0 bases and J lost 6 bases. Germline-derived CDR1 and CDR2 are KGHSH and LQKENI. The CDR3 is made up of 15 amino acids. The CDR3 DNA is TGTGCCAGCTCACCACCTGGCAGGGGGCGAAATGGCTACACCTTC. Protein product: CASSPPGRGRNGYTF.

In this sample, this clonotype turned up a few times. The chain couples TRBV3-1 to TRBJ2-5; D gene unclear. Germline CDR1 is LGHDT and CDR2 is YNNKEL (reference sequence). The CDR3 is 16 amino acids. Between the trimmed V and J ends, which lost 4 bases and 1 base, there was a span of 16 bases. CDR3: CASSREDLLTQETQYF. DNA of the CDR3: TGTGCCAGCAGCCGCGAGGATCTCCTTACCCAAGAGACCCAGTACTTC.

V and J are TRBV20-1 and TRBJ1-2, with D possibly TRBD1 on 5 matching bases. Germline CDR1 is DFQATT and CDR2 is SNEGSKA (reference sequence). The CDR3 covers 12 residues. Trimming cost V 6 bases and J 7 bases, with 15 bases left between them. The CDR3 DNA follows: TGCAGTGCGCGGGGCCAGGTCGGTGGCTACACCTTC. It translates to CSARGQVGGYTF.

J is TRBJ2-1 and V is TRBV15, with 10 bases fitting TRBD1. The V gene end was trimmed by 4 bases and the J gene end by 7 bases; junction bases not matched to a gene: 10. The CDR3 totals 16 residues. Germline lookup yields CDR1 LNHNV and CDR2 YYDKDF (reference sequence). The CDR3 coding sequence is TGTGCCACCAGCAAAGGTGGGACAGGGGTATTTAATGAGCAGTTCTTC. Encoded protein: CATSKGGTGVFNEQFF.